This T cell receptor (beta chain) was sequenced for a study of blood T cell repertoires in COVID-19. The assay was immunoSEQ multiplex PCR, and TCRdb's table has in-frame clones only and misses some. The sample lists approximately 250,000 clones; around nine tenths were seen once. The CDR3 extends over 16 amino acids. Germline CDR1 is LGHNA and CDR2 is YSLEER. V was clipped by 4 bases and J by 3 bases; unmatched bases: 10. The source is a woman aged 55-75 years with COVID-19, enrolled during active disease. Sequencing input: peripheral blood. The V call is TRBV4-3, the J call TRBJ1-2, with 8 bases that match TRBD1. CDR3 coding DNA: TGCGCCAGCAGCCCCGGACAGGGAGGGAGCTACTATGGCTACACCTTC. Translated, it gives CASSPGQGGSYYGYTF.